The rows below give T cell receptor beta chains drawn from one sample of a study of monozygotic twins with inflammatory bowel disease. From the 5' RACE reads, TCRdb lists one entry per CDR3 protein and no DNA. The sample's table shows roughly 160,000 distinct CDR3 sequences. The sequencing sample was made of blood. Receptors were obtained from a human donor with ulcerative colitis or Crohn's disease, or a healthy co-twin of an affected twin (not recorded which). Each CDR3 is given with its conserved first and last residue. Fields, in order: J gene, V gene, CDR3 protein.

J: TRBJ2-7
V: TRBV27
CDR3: CASSLQPGPGWKGEQYF

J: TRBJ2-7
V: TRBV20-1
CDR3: CSASFAGGGRNEQYF

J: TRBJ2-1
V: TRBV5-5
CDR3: CASSFRSSTTYNEQFF

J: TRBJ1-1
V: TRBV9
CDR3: CASSVAKNTEAFF

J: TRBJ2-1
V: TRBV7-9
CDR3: CASSLAIRELGNEQFF

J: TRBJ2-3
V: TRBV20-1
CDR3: CRVSGTDTQYF

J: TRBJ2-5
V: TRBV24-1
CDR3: CATSLSGTAQETQYF

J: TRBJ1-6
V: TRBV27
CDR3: CASSGGTANSPLHF

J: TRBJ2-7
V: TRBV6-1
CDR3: CASSERRYEQYF

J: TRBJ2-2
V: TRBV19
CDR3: CASSIIQGANTGELFF

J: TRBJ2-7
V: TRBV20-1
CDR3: CSASLLAGGGEQYF